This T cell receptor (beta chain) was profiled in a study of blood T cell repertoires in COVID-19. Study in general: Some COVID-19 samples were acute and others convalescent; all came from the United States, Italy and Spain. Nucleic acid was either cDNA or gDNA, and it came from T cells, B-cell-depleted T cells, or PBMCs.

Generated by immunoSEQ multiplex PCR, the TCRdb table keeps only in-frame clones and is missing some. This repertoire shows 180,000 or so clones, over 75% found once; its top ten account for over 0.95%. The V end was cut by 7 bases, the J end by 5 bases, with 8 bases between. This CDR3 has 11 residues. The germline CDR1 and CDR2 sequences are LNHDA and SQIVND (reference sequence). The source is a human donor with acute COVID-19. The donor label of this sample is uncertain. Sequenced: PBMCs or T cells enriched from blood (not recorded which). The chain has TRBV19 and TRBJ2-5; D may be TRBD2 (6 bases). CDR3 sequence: CASNGGETQYF. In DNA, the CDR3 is TGTGCCAGTAATGGGGGGGAGACCCAGTACTTC.